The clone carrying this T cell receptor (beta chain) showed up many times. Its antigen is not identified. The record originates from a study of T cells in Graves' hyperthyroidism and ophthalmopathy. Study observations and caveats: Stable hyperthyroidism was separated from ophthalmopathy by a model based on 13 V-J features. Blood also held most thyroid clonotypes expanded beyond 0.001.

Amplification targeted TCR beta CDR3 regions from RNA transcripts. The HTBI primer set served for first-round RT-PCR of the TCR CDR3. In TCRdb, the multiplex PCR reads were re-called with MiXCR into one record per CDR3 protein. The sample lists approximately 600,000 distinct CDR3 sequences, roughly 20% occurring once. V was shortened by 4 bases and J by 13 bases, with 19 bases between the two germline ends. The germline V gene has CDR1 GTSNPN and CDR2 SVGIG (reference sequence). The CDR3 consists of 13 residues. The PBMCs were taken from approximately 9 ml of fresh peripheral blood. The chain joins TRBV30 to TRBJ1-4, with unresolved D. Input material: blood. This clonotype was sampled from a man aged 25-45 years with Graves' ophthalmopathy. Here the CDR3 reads CAWIDDVSDLLFF. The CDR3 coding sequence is TGTGCCTGGATCGACGATGTAAGTGACCTACTGTTTTTT.